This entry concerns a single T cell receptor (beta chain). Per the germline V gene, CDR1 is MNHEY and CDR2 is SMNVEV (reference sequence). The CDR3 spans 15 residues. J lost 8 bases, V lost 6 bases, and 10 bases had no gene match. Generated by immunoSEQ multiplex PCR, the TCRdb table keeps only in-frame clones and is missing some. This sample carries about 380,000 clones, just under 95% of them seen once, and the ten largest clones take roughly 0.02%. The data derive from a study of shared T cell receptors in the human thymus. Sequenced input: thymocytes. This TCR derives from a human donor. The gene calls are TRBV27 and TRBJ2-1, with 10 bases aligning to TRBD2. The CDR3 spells CASRPPGLADHEQFF. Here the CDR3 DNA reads TGTGCCAGCAGACCCCCAGGACTAGCGGACCATGAGCAGTTCTTC.